The 16 T cell receptor beta chains below all came from one sample that was sequenced in a study of early T cells in non-severe SARS-CoV-2 infection. One entry per CDR3 protein, called by TCRdb with MiXCR from the 5' RACE reads. The profile covers tens of thousands of distinct CDR3 sequences, with 20% appearing a single time and approximately 15% taken by the ten largest. The source was whole blood, collected at baseline. These receptors were obtained from an adult who was a healthcare worker with PCR-confirmed SARS-CoV-2 infection or an uninfected control (not recorded which).

The chain carries TRBV6-2 or TRBV6-3 and TRBJ2-3; D is unresolved. The germline V gene has CDR1 MNHEY and CDR2 SVGEGT. This CDR3 spans 15 amino acids. V gave up 9 bases and J gave up 6 bases, with 22 bases separating them. CDR3 protein: CASPTTDPSGDTQYF. CDR3 DNA sequence: TGTGCCAGTCCTACGACTGACCCCTCGGGCGATACGCAGTATTTT.

The chain combines TRBV18 with TRBJ1-5; D is ambiguous. CDR1 KGHSH and CDR2 LQKENI come from the germline V gene. V gave up 2 bases and J gave up 5 bases, with 7 bases separating them. The CDR3 loop spans 13 amino acids. DNA of the CDR3: TGTGCCAGCTCACCAGGCCGAGATCAGCCCCAGCATTTT. Protein: CASSPGRDQPQHF.

This clonotype has just a few counts. The J gene is TRBJ2-7, the V gene TRBV3-1, with TRBD2 matching 13 bases. The germline gives CDR1 LGHDT, CDR2 YNNKEL (reference sequence). The CDR3 sequence is 16 residues long. With 6 bases clipped from V and 5 bases from J, the junction kept 10 bases outside the gene matches. The CDR3 here is CASSRTSGGHTNEQYF. The CDR3 DNA sequence: TGTGCCAGCAGTCGGACTAGCGGGGGACATACCAACGAGCAGTACTTC.

At least ten counts were recorded for this clonotype. The chain combines TRBV2 with TRBJ2-3, with a tentative D call TRBD1 (6 bases). With 3 bases removed from V and 2 bases from J, the gap between germline ends came to 15 bases. CDR3 length: 16 amino acids. In germline, CDR1 is SNHLY, CDR2 FYNNEI. CDR3 region: CASSEAGEIPTDTQYF. The CDR3 DNA reads TGTGCCAGCAGTGAGGCAGGGGAGATTCCCACAGATACGCAGTATTTT.

The chain employs TRBV5-4 and TRBJ2-2; 15 bases align to TRBD2. This CDR3 region has 14 residues. Germline V lookup: CDR1 SGHNT, CDR2 YYREEE (reference sequence). CDR3 sequence (DNA): TGTGCTTCGGGACTAGCGGGGGGCACCGGGGAGCTGTTTTTT. It translates to CASGLAGGTGELFF.

This clonotype has just a few counts. The V gene is TRBV12-3 or TRBV12-4, the J gene TRBJ1-1; 9 positions agree with TRBD1. CDR3 size: 14 residues. The ends lost 5 bases at V and 6 bases at J; junction bases unmatched: 7. CDR3 bases: TGTGCCAGCAGTCGAACAGGGGGCCGCGCTGAAGCTTTCTTT. It specifies CASSRTGGRAEAFF.

This clonotype was counted between two and nine times. The CDR3 DNA sequence: TGTGCCAGCAGTTACGCAGGTACTATCAACGAGCAGTACTTC. It is translated as CASSYAGTINEQYF. This chain connects TRBV6-6 to TRBJ2-7, with D uncertain. Trimming left V 2 bases short and J 5 bases short, with 13 bases between. This CDR3 is 14 amino acids long. Germline V lookup: CDR1 MNHNY, CDR2 SVGAGI (reference sequence).

The V and J genes are TRBV5-1 and TRBJ2-3; tentative D call: TRBD2 (6 bases). The CDR3 consists of 14 residues. Between the trimmed V and J ends, which lost 0 bases and 5 bases, there was a span of 10 bases. Germline loops: CDR1 SGHRS, CDR2 YFSETQ. Here the CDR3 DNA reads TGCGCCAGCAGCTTGGTGCTAGCGCGAGATACGCAGTATTTT. This encodes CASSLVLARDTQYF.

The chain couples TRBV19 to TRBJ2-1; TRBD2 matches 10 bases. The junction had 10 bases not matched to a gene; V was cut back by 4 bases and J by 10 bases. Germline loops: CDR1 LNHDA, CDR2 SQIVND (reference sequence). This CDR3 contains 15 residues. The CDR3 DNA sequence: TGTGCCAGTAGTACGCTAGCGGGGGTTGGTGGGGAGCAGTTCTTC. This gives the protein CASSTLAGVGGEQFF.

This rearrangement joins TRBV7-3 to TRBJ2-2, with D uncertain. V was shortened by 5 bases and J by 4 bases, with 11 bases between the two germline ends. CDR3 length equals 14 residues. In germline, CDR1 is SGHTA, CDR2 FQGTGA. The CDR3 sequence: CASSPSAGTGELFF. CDR3 bases: TGTGCCAGCAGCCCCAGCGCAGGCACCGGGGAGCTGTTTTTT.

The chain recombines TRBV20-1 with TRBJ2-7, with D possibly being TRBD1 (6 bases). Trimming left V 6 bases short and J 1 base short, with 19 bases between. Germline V lookup: CDR1 DFQATT, CDR2 SNEGSKA (reference sequence). This CDR3 spans 15 amino acids. CDR3 nucleotide sequence: TGCAGTGCCAGAACCGGGACACAACATTCCTACGAGCAGTACTTC. Translation: CSARTGTQHSYEQYF.

This clonotype was found a few times. The CDR3 region is CASSTQGAGNSPLHF. As DNA, the CDR3 is TGTGCCAGCAGCACACAGGGGGCTGGTAATTCACCCCTCCACTTT. V usage is TRBV6-1 and J usage is TRBJ1-6, with 9 bases aligning to TRBD1. This CDR3 has 15 residues. V lost 6 bases and J lost 6; bases outside the gene matches: 6. Germline V gene lookup returns CDR1 MNHNS and CDR2 SASEGT.

The chain employs TRBV5-5 and TRBJ2-5, with D maybe TRBD2 (6 bases). V gave up 2 bases and J gave up 2 bases, with 19 bases separating them. Germline V gives CDR1 SGHKS, CDR2 YYEKEE (reference sequence). This CDR3 has 17 residues. This CDR3 is CASSFQIALGLQETQYF. The CDR3 region has the DNA TGTGCCAGCAGCTTCCAGATAGCATTAGGACTACAAGAGACCCAGTACTTC. Variable domain in full (rest from reference TRBV5-5 and TRBJ2-5): DAGVTQSPTHLIKTRGQQVTLRCSPISGHKSVSWYQQVLGQGPQFIFQYYEKEERGRGNFPDRFSARQFPNYSSELNVNALLLGDSALYLCASSFQIALGLQETQYFGPGTRLLVL.

The chain carries TRBV6-2 or TRBV6-3 and TRBJ2-5; no firm D call. Germline V gives CDR1 MNHEY, CDR2 SVGEGT. V was shortened by 8 bases and J by 4 bases, with 11 bases between the two germline ends. The CDR3 has 12 residues. In DNA, the CDR3 is TGTGCCAGCCATACGGTTGGAGAGACCCAGTACTTC. Translating it yields CASHTVGETQYF.

This clonotype was recorded at least ten times. The rearrangement joins TRBV7-8 to TRBJ2-1; no clear D gene. This CDR3 comprises 13 residues. Germline V lookup: CDR1 SGHVS, CDR2 FQNEAQ. The V end lost 6 bases, the J end lost 0 bases, and 6 bases lay between the germline ends. CDR3 DNA sequence: TGTGCCAGCAGGGACCTCTCCTACAATGAGCAGTTCTTC. Amino acid sequence: CASRDLSYNEQFF.

The chain combines TRBV30 with TRBJ1-1, with D hard to call. Trimming left V 2 bases short and J 3 bases short, with 10 bases between. The CDR3 is 13 amino acids. Looked up from germline, CDR1 is GTSNPN and CDR2 is SVGIG (reference sequence). In DNA, the CDR3 is TGTGCCTGGAGTTCCCTCGGGGACACTGAAGCTTTCTTT. This translates into CAWSSLGDTEAFF. Full variable domain (missing parts from reference TRBV30 and TRBJ1-1): SQTIHQWPATLVQPVGSPLSLECTVEGTSNPNLYWYRQAAGRGLQLLFYSVGIGQISSEVPQNLSASRPQDRQFILSSKKLLLSDSGFYLCAWSSLGDTEAFFGQGTRLTVV.